This T cell receptor beta chain was captured by sequencing in a study of blood T cell repertoires in COVID-19 (dated by TCRdb to 2019 to 2021). Background for the entire study: The collaborator samples originated in the United States, Italy and Spain and spanned the acute and convalescent phases of COVID-19. HLA class I and class II types, where available, came from metadata supplied by the sample provider rather than from assay-based typing. The repertoires were made available in a free public database intended to serve as a resource for research on the immune response to SARS-CoV-2. The samples were drawn from the first 160 participants of the ongoing ImmuneRACE study and from 950 to 1,500 subjects provided by 6 global collaborators. The material from the prospective study consisted of cDNA or gDNA derived from T cells, B-cell-depleted T cells, or PBMCs. The dataset comprised deeply sampled blood TCRbeta repertoires from subjects exposed to, actively infected with, or recovered from COVID-19. A de-identified subject ID, COVID-19 status, age in years and sex were almost always included in the sample metadata. Beyond this particular receptor, the publication reports: The amount of clinical and demographic metadata varied by source and participant and was provided uncurated.

Collaborating institutions collected whole blood in K2EDTA tubes following their own protocols. For TCRbeta analysis, collaborators shipped samples in one of three forms: frozen whole blood, isolated PBMCs, or DNA extracted from either of those sample types. TCRbeta CDR3 regions were amplified from genomic DNA by means of the immunoSEQ Assay, a bias-controlled multiplex PCR. As for how the authors treated the data: Within the assay, amplification of reference gene primers was used to estimate how many nucleated cells each sample contained. To quantify the absolute abundance of each unique TCRbeta CDR3 rearrangement, sequence reads were collapsed and filtered. For each sample, productive Simpson clonality was calculated as the square root of Simpson's diversity index over productive rearrangements. TCRdb carries this immuneACCESS record with in-frame sequences only. Its versions omit some clonotypes, under half of them owing to an unresolved V gene in the studies checked, with the rest unexplained. That table furnishes V, J and clone size, whereas the DNA furnished D and trimming. For this sample there are a few hundred thousand clones; roughly 90% appear just once. The top ten constitute under 15% of the sample.

About this clone: Its antigen is unknown. Per-nucleotide qualities are absent, and no much larger clonotype sits a single base away.

Based on the germline V gene, the CDR1 and CDR2 sequences are SGHAT and FQNNGV. V drops 5 bases and J drops 0 bases, leaving 8 bases in between. The CDR3 numbers 14 residues from cysteine through phenylalanine. Just CDR3 DNA is preserved here, 42 bases in frame from base 1. This receptor was taken from a woman in her sixties or seventies with acute or convalescent COVID-19. The sample comprised peripheral blood. The sequence is built from TRBV11-2 and TRBJ1-3; the D segment cannot be called with confidence. The CDR3 protein: CASSPTGSGNTIYF. The nucleotide sequence is given as TGTGCCAGCAGCCCCACCGGCTCTGGAAACACCATATATTTT.